This TCR beta chain was identified during a study of identical twins. This CDR3 is built from 12 residues. Germline CDR1 and CDR2: SQVTM and ANQGSEA. This clonotype was recorded a few times. Relative to the germline gene, one junction end is altered; a read error may explain this. A universal primer site was added by template switching, and unique molecular identifiers were carried by the cDNA. TCRdb re-called the 5' RACE reads through MiXCR, storing one row per CDR3 protein. The sample comprises about 240,000 distinct CDR3 sequences, roughly a tenth of which are singletons, and approximately 9.1% rests with the top ten.

Sequenced sample: memory T cells sorted from blood. The receptor comes from a man aged 50 or older in good health. The chain combines TRBV29-1 with TRBJ2-7, with 11 bases lining up with TRBD2. In DNA, the CDR3 is TGCAGCGTCCCGGGACTAGCGGACGACCAGTACTTC. The encoded protein is CSVPGLADDQYF.